This is a list of T cell receptor beta chains from one sample in a study of cytomegalovirus exposure and HLA in healthy donors. The table came from immunoSEQ multiplex PCR; TCRdb's copy has only in-frame clones and leaves some out. The table lists 35,000 to 40,000 clones, roughly three quarters of them singletons. Input material: PBMCs. The receptors originated from a woman aged 30 to 39 in good health and CMV-seropositive. The CDR3 runs from the conserved cysteine through the conserved F or W. D genes are given only for firm matches. Expanded clones are given a class, and other clones once, few, many or no size at all.

j_call | clone_size | d_call | cdr3_length | v_call | cdr3_nt | cdr3_aa
TRBJ2-3 | . | TRBD2 | 14 | TRBV19 | TGTGCCAGTAGCTGGACTAGCGGGAGTGATACGCAGTATTTT | CASSWTSGSDTQYF
TRBJ1-5 | . | . | 13 | TRBV11-2 | TGTGCCAGCAGCTTAGGAGGTGGGCAGCCCCAGCATTTT | CASSLGGGQPQHF
TRBJ2-5 | . | TRBD1 | 15 | TRBV5-4 | TGTGCCAGCAGCGGCGGACAGGGCGAGAGAGAGACCCAGTACTTC | CASSGGQGERETQYF
TRBJ2-5 | . | TRBD2 | 14 | TRBV7-3 | TGTGCCAGCAGCTTGAGCGGGAGGGGTGAGACCCAGTACTTC | CASSLSGRGETQYF
TRBJ1-2 | once | . | 13 | TRBV19 | TGTGCCAGTAGGTTAGACGGAAACTATGGCTACCCCTTC | CASRLDGNYGYPF
TRBJ1-3 | . | . | 11 | TRBV6-1 | TGTGCCAGCAGGGAGGGCGGCACCATATATTTT | CASREGGTIYF
TRBJ2-2 | . | TRBD2 | 14 | TRBV5-1 | TGCGCCAGCAGCCCAAAGCGGGAGGGCGGGGAGCTGTTTTTT | CASSPKREGGELFF
TRBJ2-5 | . | . | 13 | TRBV6-6 | TGTGCCAGCAGTCCCAGGGGTGGCGAGACCCAGTACTTC | CASSPRGGETQYF
TRBJ1-2 | . | TRBD1 | 13 | TRBV5-1 | TGCGCCAGCAGCCCGGGACAGGGGGTTGGCTACACCTTC | CASSPGQGVGYTF
TRBJ1-4 | . | TRBD1 | 14 | TRBV29-1 | TGCAGCGTTGAAGGGACAGGGTCTGATGAAAAACTGTTTTTT | CSVEGTGSDEKLFF
TRBJ1-6 | . | TRBD1 | 17 | TRBV9 | TGTGCCAGCAGCGTCAGAACCGGGACAGGGGGAAATTCACCCCTCCACTTT | CASSVRTGTGGNSPLHF
TRBJ1-2 | . | TRBD1 | 13 | TRBV7-6 | TGTGCCAGCAGCTTCGGACAGGGCTATGGCTACACCTTC | CASSFGQGYGYTF
TRBJ2-1 | few | . | 15 | TRBV2 | TGTGCCAGCAGTCGGCGGCCCCAAGGGAGCAATGAGCAGTTCTTC | CASSRRPQGSNEQFF
TRBJ2-7 | few | TRBD2 | 17 | TRBV28 | TGTGCCAGCAGTTTAGGCCCAGGGCGGGAGGTCTCCTACGAGCAGTACTTC | CASSLGPGREVSYEQYF
TRBJ1-6 | . | . | 15 | TRBV14 | TGTGCCAGCAGCCAAGCGGGGGGGCTGAGTTCACCCCTCCACTTT | CASSQAGGLSSPLHF
TRBJ1-4 | . | TRBD1 | 14 | TRBV30 | TGTGCCTGGAGTCGAGGGGGCTTTAGTGAAAAACTGTTTTTT | CAWSRGGFSEKLFF
TRBJ1-3 | . | . | 17 | TRBV7-3 | TGTGCCAGCAGCTTAATAGGGAGGGCCATCTCTGGAAACACCATATATTTT | CASSLIGRAISGNTIYF
TRBJ1-1 | . | TRBD1 | 16 | TRBV6-5 | TGTGCCAGCAGTTCCCCCTCCGGACAGGGTTACACTGAAGCTTTCTTT | CASSSPSGQGYTEAFF
TRBJ1-2 | . | . | 15 | TRBV19 | TGTGCGAGTATCTCGGCAGGCGAAGCTAACTATGGCTACACCTTC | CASISAGEANYGYTF
TRBJ2-1 | . | . | 13 | TRBV9 | TGTGCCAGCAGCGGCGACATGGGGTGGGAGCGGTTCTTC | CASSGDMGWERFF
TRBJ1-2 | . | TRBD1 | 12 | TRBV6-5 | TGTGCCAGCAGCGTACAGGGGTATGGCTACACCTTC | CASSVQGYGYTF
TRBJ1-1 | . | . | 13 | TRBV28 | TGTGCCAGCAGGGTACAACAGAACACTGAAGCTTTCTTT | CASRVQQNTEAFF
TRBJ1-3 | . | TRBD1 | 14 | TRBV12-5 | TGTGCTAGTGTCCAGGGGGCCACTGGAAACACCATATATTTT | CASVQGATGNTIYF
TRBJ2-7 | . | TRBD1 | 18 | TRBV6-4 | TGTGCCAGCAGTGCACCGGGACAGGGGGCTATAATTTCCTACGAGCAGTACTTC | CASSAPGQGAIISYEQYF
TRBJ2-6 | few | . | 17 | TRBV5-1 | TGCGCCAGCAGCTTGGCTTACGCAGGGGCCGGGGCCAACGTCCTGACTTTC | CASSLAYAGAGANVLTF
TRBJ2-7 | . | TRBD2 | 14 | TRBV29-1 | TGCAGCGTTGTAGCGGGAGGGCCCTCGGACGAGCAGTACTTC | CSVVAGGPSDEQYF
TRBJ2-3 | . | TRBD2 | 13 | TRBV6-1 | TGTGCCAGTACTAGCGGGGATACAGATACGCAGTATTTT | CASTSGDTDTQYF
TRBJ2-7 | . | . | 14 | TRBV15 | TGTGCCACCAGCAGAGATAGGGGGGGATACGAGCAGTACTTC | CATSRDRGGYEQYF
TRBJ2-3 | . | TRBD1 | 17 | TRBV27 | TGTGCCAGCAGTTTAATATTCGGGACAGCAGGCACAGATACGCAGTATTTT | CASSLIFGTAGTDTQYF
TRBJ1-2 | . | TRBD1 | 14 | TRBV19 | TGTGCCACGCGGAGACAGGGGGCCGACTATGGCTACACCTTC | CATRRQGADYGYTF
TRBJ1-4 | . | . | 15 | TRBV27 | TGTGCCAGCAAACCTCTTATAGGGGCCGATGAAAAACTGTTTTTT | CASKPLIGADEKLFF
TRBJ1-1 | . | . | 13 | TRBV28 | TGTGCCAGCAGGCCGCAGGTGAACACTGAAGCTTTCTTT | CASRPQVNTEAFF
TRBJ2-5 | . | . | 15 | TRBV7-9 | TGTTCCAGCAGCTCCCGAGGTCCCGGTTCGGAGACCCAGTACTTC | CSSSSRGPGSETQYF
TRBJ2-1 | . | . | 16 | TRBV18 | TGTGCCAGCTCGCCGGGGGGCGGGGGAGGTTTTAACGAGCAGTTCTTC | CASSPGGGGGFNEQFF
TRBJ2-2 | . | . | 15 | TRBV15 | TGTGCCACCAGCAGAGAGCCGGGGAGAGACGGGGAGCTGTTTTTT | CATSREPGRDGELFF
TRBJ2-5 | . | TRBD2 | 16 | TRBV4-1 | TGCGCCAGCAGCCAAACTAGCGGGGGGGCATGGGAGACCCAGTACTTC | CASSQTSGGAWETQYF
TRBJ1-3 | few | TRBD1 | 18 | TRBV30 | TGTGCCTGGACTCCTCCTAAACGGGACAGGGAATCTGGAAACACCATATATTTT | CAWTPPKRDRESGNTIYF
TRBJ2-5 | . | . | 15 | TRBV29-1 | TGCAGCGTTGCGTTCCCCGGGGTAGCCCAAGAGACCCAGTACTTC | CSVAFPGVAQETQYF
TRBJ1-2 | . | . | 14 | TRBV12-5 | TGTGCTAGTGGTTTGGGACAGATTAACTATGGCTACACCTTC | CASGLGQINYGYTF
TRBJ2-7 | . | . | 14 | TRBV7-2 | TGTGCCAGCAGCTTACTGGACAGAGACTACGAGCAGTACTTC | CASSLLDRDYEQYF
TRBJ2-5 | . | TRBD1 | 15 | TRBV19 | TGTGCCAGTAGTCCACCGGGACAGGATTCGGAGACCCAGTACTTC | CASSPPGQDSETQYF
TRBJ2-1 | . | TRBD2 | 15 | TRBV2 | TGTGCCAGCCGCAGACTAGCGGGGGACCACAATGAGCAGTTCTTC | CASRRLAGDHNEQFF
TRBJ2-4 | . | TRBD1 | 16 | TRBV7-9 | TGTGCCAGCAGCACAGGGGCCTCCCGGGCCAAAAACATTCAGTACTTC | CASSTGASRAKNIQYF
TRBJ1-2 | . | . | 16 | TRBV27 | TGTGCCAGCAGTTTAATTGGGGGGTTTCTTAACTATGGCTACCCCTTC | CASSLIGGFLNYGYPF
TRBJ1-2 | . | . | 13 | TRBV2 | TGTGCCAGCAGTGATGAGGAACCCTATGGCTACACCTTC | CASSDEEPYGYTF
TRBJ2-7 | few | . | 13 | TRBV7-9 | TGTGCCAGCAGCACCCAGGATACCTACGAGCAGTACTTC | CASSTQDTYEQYF
TRBJ1-2 | . | . | 13 | TRBV19 | TGTGCCAGTAGTCCCCCAAAGGAGCGGGGCTACACCTTC | CASSPPKERGYTF
TRBJ1-2 | few | . | 14 | TRBV11-2 | TGTGCCAGCAGCTTAACCGGGAAAGAGTATGGCTACCCCTTC | CASSLTGKEYGYPF
TRBJ2-7 | . | TRBD1 | 15 | TRBV5-8 | TGTGCCAGCAGCTTGGATCCACAGGGGGCCTACGAGCAGTACTTC | CASSLDPQGAYEQYF
TRBJ1-5 | . | TRBD1 | 17 | TRBV7-3 | TGTGCCAGCAGCTTAAACGACAGGGGGCGCTGGGGTCAGCCCCAGCATTTT | CASSLNDRGRWGQPQHF
TRBJ1-1 | few | . | 15 | TRBV5-1 | TGCGCCAGCAGCTTGTCATCAGGCATGAACACTGAAGCTTTCTTT | CASSLSSGMNTEAFF
TRBJ1-2 | . | . | 13 | TRBV19 | TGTGCCAGTAGTATAGCCAGGGTTGGCGGCTACACCTTC | CASSIARVGGYTF
TRBJ1-1 | . | TRBD1 | 17 | TRBV5-6 | TGTGCCAGCAGCCGGGGACAGGGCCTACTGGTGAACACTGAAGCTTTCTTT | CASSRGQGLLVNTEAFF
TRBJ1-2 | . | TRBD1 | 17 | TRBV5-8 | TGTGCCAGCAGCATCGTAAATTTGGGGACAGCTATCTATGGCTACACCTTC | CASSIVNLGTAIYGYTF
TRBJ1-3 | . | TRBD1 | 17 | TRBV11-2 | TGTGCCAGCAGCCTTATCGAGGCCGGGACAGCTGGAAACACCATATATTTT | CASSLIEAGTAGNTIYF
TRBJ1-1 | . | . | 14 | TRBV19 | TGTGCCAGTACCGAGGGGGTACCGAGGACTGAAGCTTTCTTT | CASTEGVPRTEAFF
TRBJ2-1 | . | . | 15 | TRBV19 | TGTGCCAGTAGTATTTCGTGGAGCTCCTACAATGAGCAGTTCTTC | CASSISWSSYNEQFF
TRBJ2-5 | . | TRBD2 | 16 | TRBV2 | TGTGCCAGCAGTGGAGCGGGGGGGCCACCTCCTCGGACCCAGTACTTC | CASSGAGGPPPRTQYF
TRBJ1-2 | . | . | 15 | TRBV19 | TGTGCCAGTAGTATCAATAACAGGGTAGACTATGGCTACCCCTTC | CASSINNRVDYGYPF